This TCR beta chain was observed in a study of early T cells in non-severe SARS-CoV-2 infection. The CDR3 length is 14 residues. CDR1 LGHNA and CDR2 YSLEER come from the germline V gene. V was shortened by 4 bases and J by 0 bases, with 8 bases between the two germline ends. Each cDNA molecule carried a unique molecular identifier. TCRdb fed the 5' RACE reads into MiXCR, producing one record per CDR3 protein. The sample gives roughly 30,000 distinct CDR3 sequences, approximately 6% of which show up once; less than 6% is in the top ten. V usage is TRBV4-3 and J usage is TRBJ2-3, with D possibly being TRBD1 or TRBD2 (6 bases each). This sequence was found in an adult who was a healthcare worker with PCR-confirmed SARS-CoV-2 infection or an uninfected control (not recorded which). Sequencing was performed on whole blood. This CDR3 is CASSRGASTDTQYF. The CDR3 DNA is TGCGCCAGCAGCCGGGGGGCCAGCACAGATACGCAGTATTTT.